The 20 T cell receptor beta chains given below trace back to one sample, sequenced in a study of shared clonotypes between healthy human individuals. Using immunoSEQ multiplex PCR, the repertoire was profiled, and TCRdb retains in-frame clones only, with some absent. This table has about 2.4 million clones, around 94% appearing once. Sample: naive CD4+ T cells sorted from blood. Subset in this sample: CD45RA+ positively selected. The receptors were sampled from a man aged 18 to 29 in good health.

This clone occurred a few times. The chain employs TRBV7-9 and TRBJ1-1; D is possibly TRBD1 (6 bases). Germline V gives CDR1 SEHNR, CDR2 FQNEAQ (reference sequence). The V and J ends lost 4 bases and 2 bases respectively, with 14 bases between them. This CDR3 region has 15 residues. In DNA, the CDR3 is TGTGCCAGCAGCTCGTCGACAGGACACAACACTGAAGCTTTCTTT. Its translation: CASSSSTGHNTEAFF.

V is TRBV23-1 and J is TRBJ2-7; 9 bases match TRBD1. TRBV23-1 is identified as an open reading frame with a role that is uncertain. The V segment lost 2 bases and the J segment 4 bases; nucleotides outside the gene matches: 6. The CDR3 covers 15 residues. CDR3 loop: CASSQPGQGRYEQYF. The CDR3 DNA sequence: TGCGCCAGCAGTCAACCGGGACAGGGTAGGTACGAGCAGTACTTC.

This chain joins TRBV15 and TRBJ2-5; no firm D call. The CDR3 runs to 13 residues. The germline V gene has CDR1 LNHNV and CDR2 YYDKDF (reference sequence). Trimming took 1 base from V and 5 from J, leaving 8 bases between them. This chain's CDR3 is CATSRGDLETQYF. DNA of the CDR3: TGTGCCACCAGCAGAGGAGACTTGGAGACCCAGTACTTC.

The count of this clone is one. V usage is TRBV14 and J usage is TRBJ2-5; 9 nucleotides line up with TRBD2. Germline values: CDR1 SGHDN, CDR2 FVKESK. This CDR3 spans 14 amino acids. J was trimmed by 5 bases and V by 0 bases; bases with no gene match: 1. CDR3 in DNA: TGTGCCAGCAGCCAAGAGCTAGCGGGGGAGACCCAGTACTTC. This encodes CASSQELAGETQYF.

The chain carries TRBV5-6 and TRBJ2-7; 8 positions agree with TRBD2. This CDR3 is built from 14 residues. Per germline, CDR1 SGHDT and CDR2 YYEEEE. Trimming at V came to 1 base and at J to 3 bases, leaving 3 bases not matched to a gene. The CDR3 reads CASSLYSGDYEQYF. In DNA, the CDR3 is TGTGCCAGCAGCTTGTATAGCGGGGACTACGAGCAGTACTTC.

The chain couples TRBV5-1 to TRBJ2-4, with 9 bases fitting TRBD1. Germline CDR1 is SGHRS and CDR2 is YFSETQ. Trimming removed 0 bases from V and 0 bases from J; junction bases left unmatched: 4. This CDR3 is built from 17 residues. Written as DNA, the CDR3 is TGCGCCAGCAGCTTGGATTCGGACAGGGGAGCCAAAAACATTCAGTACTTC. Amino acids: CASSLDSDRGAKNIQYF.

The chain has TRBV7-9 and TRBJ2-1; 8 nucleotides align to TRBD2. Germline V lookup: CDR1 SEHNR, CDR2 FQNEAQ (reference sequence). This CDR3 spans 17 amino acids. The V gene end was trimmed by 1 base and the J gene end by 5 bases; junction bases not matched to a gene: 10. The CDR3 is CASSLVRWREENNEQFF. CDR3 DNA sequence: TGTGCCAGCAGCTTAGTACGATGGCGGGAGGAAAACAATGAGCAGTTCTTC.

The rearrangement uses TRBV18 and TRBJ2-1, with D perhaps TRBD1 (6 bases). The CDR3 has 13 residues. V was shortened by 5 bases and J by 6 bases, with 11 bases between the two germline ends. Germline assignment: CDR1 KGHSH and CDR2 LQKENI. CDR3 bases: TGTGCCAGCTCAAGACAGGAAATCAATGAGCAGTTCTTC. Encoded protein: CASSRQEINEQFF.

The chain couples TRBV29-1 to TRBJ2-3; TRBD2 matches at 7 bases. CDR1 SQVTM and CDR2 ANQGSEA come from the germline V gene. Unmatched junction bases numbered 9, after V lost 5 bases and J lost 4 bases. This CDR3 is 14 amino acids long. CDR3 sequence reads: CSVLKAGVADTQYF. CDR3 sequence (DNA): TGCAGCGTTTTAAAGGCGGGGGTGGCAGATACGCAGTATTTT.

This chain joins TRBV2 and TRBJ2-3, with 7 bases matching TRBD2. CDR1 is SNHLY, CDR2 FYNNEI, per germline. Trimming cost V 1 base and J 8 bases; bases outside gene matches: 9. The CDR3 has 15 amino acids. The CDR3 DNA reads as TGTGCCAGCAGTGAAGGACTAGCCTCTTTAACTACGCAGTATTTT. Translated, it gives CASSEGLASLTTQYF.

The rearrangement links TRBV5-4 to TRBJ2-3; D gene unclear. In germline, CDR1 is SGHNT, CDR2 YYREEE (reference sequence). The germline V and J ends were trimmed by 5 bases and 2 bases, with 15 bases remaining between them. The CDR3 has 15 residues. The CDR3 loop is CASRPRTANTDTQYF. The CDR3 bases are TGTGCCAGCAGACCACGGACGGCCAACACAGATACGCAGTATTTT.

This chain links TRBV11-2 with TRBJ2-5; D may be TRBD1 or TRBD2 (5 bases each). Trimming cost V 1 base and J 2 bases, with 14 bases left between them. Germline CDR1 SGHAT, CDR2 FQNNGV. This CDR3 has 16 residues. The CDR3 here is CASSLGIGTEQETQYF. CDR3 bases: TGTGCCAGCAGCTTAGGTATCGGGACGGAACAAGAGACCCAGTACTTC.

The rearrangement links TRBV7-9 to TRBJ1-2; D is unresolved. The CDR3 runs 11 residues. Trimming left V 0 bases short and J 8 bases short, with 4 bases between. Germline loops: CDR1 SEHNR, CDR2 FQNEAQ (reference sequence). CDR3 protein: CASSLAGGYTF. The CDR3 DNA follows: TGTGCCAGCAGCTTAGCCGGGGGCTACACCTTC.

V is TRBV6-1 and J is TRBJ2-7, with 7 nucleotides matching TRBD2. V lost 8 bases, J lost 2 bases, and 3 bases stayed unmatched. Germline CDR1 MNHNS, CDR2 SASEGT. This CDR3 spans 12 amino acids. The CDR3 nucleotides are TGTGCCAGCGGAGGACTAGCCTACGAGCAGTACTTC. Protein product: CASGGLAYEQYF.

The chain employs TRBV15 and TRBJ1-4; D remains unclear. Per the germline V gene, CDR1 is LNHNV and CDR2 is YYDKDF (reference sequence). Trimming left V 1 base short and J 10 bases short, with 13 bases between. This CDR3 contains 14 residues. CDR3 sequence: CATSRAIDKGKLFF. The CDR3 DNA follows: TGTGCCACCAGCAGAGCCATCGACAAGGGAAAACTGTTTTTT.

Points on this clone: Within the sample, other DNA sequences also encode this same CDR3. V is TRBV18 and J is TRBJ1-1; D not resolved. V was cut by 3 bases and J by 1 base, with 6 bases left in between. The V gene's germline CDR1 is KGHSH and CDR2 LQKENI. The CDR3 has 13 amino acids. Written as DNA, the CDR3 is TGTGCCAGCTCACCTGGCGGGAACACTGAAGCTTTCTTT. This codes for CASSPGGNTEAFF.

V usage is TRBV4-1 and J usage is TRBJ1-2; D may be TRBD1 (5 bases). V gave up 0 bases and J gave up 8 bases, with 16 bases separating them. Germline V CDR1 and CDR2: MGHRA, YSYEKL. The CDR3 is 15 residues long. Here the CDR3 reads CASSQDPHGTGGYTF. Written as DNA, the CDR3 is TGCGCCAGCAGCCAAGATCCCCACGGGACGGGAGGCTACACCTTC.

The V and J genes are TRBV29-1 and TRBJ2-1; TRBD2 is a possible D gene (6 bases). V was clipped by 3 bases and J by 6 bases, with 15 bases between them. CDR3 length equals 14 residues. Germline V CDR1 and CDR2: SQVTM, ANQGSEA. The CDR3: CSVDLGRGGNEQFF. The DNA of the CDR3 is TGCAGCGTTGATTTAGGAAGGGGAGGCAATGAGCAGTTCTTC.

The chain couples TRBV11-2 to TRBJ2-7, with 7 bases matching TRBD1. V dropped 5 bases and J dropped 6; count of bases not matched to a gene: 7. This CDR3 is 13 amino acids long. Germline CDR1 and CDR2: SGHAT and FQNNGV. DNA of the CDR3: TGTGCCAGCAGCCGCGACAGGGTGGTCGAGCAGTACTTC. Translation: CASSRDRVVEQYF.

The V call is TRBV4-3, the J call TRBJ2-3; D is perhaps TRBD2 (6 bases). This CDR3 comprises 16 residues. V lost 1 base and J 5 bases, leaving 16 bases between the germline ends. The germline gives CDR1 LGHNA, CDR2 YSLEER. The CDR3 spells CASSQAVSGVGDTQYF. CDR3 sequence (DNA): TGCGCCAGCAGCCAAGCGGTATCGGGAGTTGGAGATACGCAGTATTTT.